Below, 31 T cell receptor beta chains from the same sample are listed, as sequenced in a study of Ad26.COV2.S vaccination and SARS-CoV-2 variants. TCRdb keeps only in-frame clones here, not all; method: immunoSEQ multiplex PCR. The sample has about 350,000 clones, around 89% seen once. The treatment here: about 20 received Ad26.COV2.S at low or high dose, single or two shots; about 5 received placebo; per-sample allocation not given. Following the first vaccine or placebo injection, samples were taken on day 63. Sequencing used peripheral blood, obtained in a trial of Ad26.COV2.S vaccine versus placebo. The receptors originated from a person between 18 and 65 years old who received the Ad26.COV2.S COVID-19 vaccine or a placebo.

Only one count was recorded for this clone. Its ends do not fully match the called genes, so a read error is possible. V and J are TRBV7-9 and TRBJ1-1, with a possible D match to TRBD1 (6 bases). This CDR3 has 14 residues. The germline gives CDR1 SEHNR, CDR2 FQNEAQ (reference sequence). In nucleotides, the CDR3 is TGTGCCAGCACCAAAAATGCCCGGGACACTCAAGCTTTCTTT. Translation: CASTKNARDTQAFF.

The sample holds one count of this clone. The V call is TRBV5-5, the J call TRBJ1-2; D unresolved. The CDR3 is 14 residues long. CDR1 is SGHKS and CDR2 is YYEKEE in the germline V gene (reference sequence). Trimming pared 0 bases from V and 0 bases from J, leaving 6 bases between. CDR3 sequence reads: CASSLATANYGYTF. CDR3 coding DNA: TGTGCCAGCAGCTTGGCCACAGCTAACTATGGCTACACCTTC. Full variable domain (missing parts from reference TRBV5-5 and TRBJ1-2): DAGVTQSPTHLIKTRGQQVTLRCSPISGHKSVSWYQQVLGQGPQFIFQYYEKEERGRGNFPDRFSARQFPNYSSELNVNALLLGDSALYLCASSLATANYGYTFGSGTRLTVV.

CDR3: CASSLRRGRTTEAFF. CDR3 coding DNA: TGTGCCAGCAGCTTGCGACGGGGAAGAACCACTGAAGCTTTCTTT. The genes are TRBV5-6 and TRBJ1-1, with no clear D. The CDR3 contains 15 residues. Germline V gives CDR1 SGHDT, CDR2 YYEEEE. V was trimmed by 1 base and J by 4 bases, leaving 14 bases between them.

This clone was seen a single time. The genes are TRBV30 and TRBJ2-1; unclear D gene. This CDR3 has 13 residues. The germline V and J ends were trimmed by 4 bases and 4 bases, with 11 bases remaining between them. Germline lookup yields CDR1 GTSNPN and CDR2 SVGIG (reference sequence). Here the CDR3 DNA reads TGTGCCTGGAAAGTCTCCGGGTACAATGAGCAGTTCTTC. It translates to CAWKVSGYNEQFF.

The CDR3 DNA sequence: TGCGCCAGCAGCCAATCAGGGGCAGGGGGCGCGAAGACCCAGTACTTC. It specifies CASSQSGAGGAKTQYF. The chain is built from TRBV5-1 and TRBJ2-5; 8 nucleotides match TRBD1. The CDR3 sequence is 16 residues long. V dropped 4 bases and J dropped 6; count of bases not matched to a gene: 14. Germline V CDR1 and CDR2: SGHRS, YFSETQ.

The chain carries TRBV6-5 and TRBJ1-5; 7 bases fit TRBD1. CDR1 is MNHEY and CDR2 is SVGAGI in the germline V gene. The junction had 5 bases not matched to a gene; V was cut back by 5 bases and J by 4 bases. This CDR3 contains 14 residues. This CDR3 is CASSKTGRNQPQHF. In nucleotides, the CDR3 is TGTGCCAGCAGTAAGACAGGGAGGAATCAGCCCCAGCATTTT.

The chain joins TRBV10-3 to TRBJ2-5, with 9 bases matching TRBD2. Germline V gene data show CDR1 as ENHRY and CDR2 as SYGVKD. Trimming cost V 8 bases and J 3 bases; bases outside gene matches: 7. CDR3 length: 14 residues. The CDR3 bases are TGTGCCATCCGGTCTAGCGGGGCGAAAGAGACCCAGTACTTC. Translated, it gives CAIRSSGAKETQYF.

This clone was counted once. The same CDR3 arises from other DNA sequences in this sample as well. This chain joins TRBV5-6 and TRBJ1-1; no clear D. The CDR3 runs to 13 residues. Trimming took off 2 bases at V and 2 bases at J, with 7 bases between the two ends. Germline V gene data show CDR1 as SGHDT and CDR2 as YYEEEE. Here the CDR3 reads CASSFGSNTEAFF. The CDR3 DNA reads TGTGCCAGCAGCTTCGGAAGCAACACTGAAGCTTTCTTT.

The V and J genes are TRBV5-4 and TRBJ2-6; no reliable D call. V lost 4 bases and J 0 bases, leaving 2 bases between the germline ends. The CDR3 totals 13 residues. The germline V gene encodes CDR1 SGHNT and CDR2 YYREEE (reference sequence). The CDR3 protein is CASSHSGANVLTF. CDR3 in DNA: TGTGCCAGCAGCCACTCTGGGGCCAACGTCCTGACTTTC.

Only a few counts were recorded for this clone. CDR3 residues: CASSQGTRQYF. The CDR3 nucleotides read TGTGCCAGCAGCCAAGGGACTCGGCAGTACTTC. The chain recombines TRBV3-1 (or the pseudogene TRBV3-2) with TRBJ2-7, with D perhaps matching TRBD2 (5 bases). Germline CDR1 is LGHDT and CDR2 is YNNKEL (reference sequence). Trimming cost V 1 base and J 9 bases, with 7 bases left between them. The CDR3 runs 11 residues.

The genes are TRBV12-3 or TRBV12-4 and TRBJ1-1, with D perhaps matching TRBD1 (5 bases). This CDR3 region has 13 residues. Deletions cut 4 bases from V and 4 bases from J, with 10 bases between. The CDR3 nucleotides read TGTGCCAGCAGTTCGGGACCTTTCACTGAAGCTTTCTTT. It encodes CASSSGPFTEAFF.

This rearrangement joins TRBV28 to TRBJ1-5; a weak D match, TRBD1 (6 bases). Germline CDR1 reads MDHEN; CDR2 reads SYDVKM. Trimming cost V 6 bases and J 5 bases, with 11 bases left between them. There are 13 residues in the CDR3. The CDR3 here is CASRETGYQPQHF. CDR3 in DNA: TGTGCCAGCAGAGAGACAGGTTATCAGCCCCAGCATTTT.

This clone has a handful of counts. This chain joins TRBV28 and TRBJ1-2; 7 nucleotides match TRBD1. This CDR3 is built from 12 residues. Germline values: CDR1 MDHEN, CDR2 SYDVKM. V lost 6 bases to trimming and J lost 8 bases; unmatched junction nucleotides: 6. CDR3 protein: CASSSGGGGYTF. The CDR3 region has the DNA TGTGCCAGCAGCTCAGGGGGAGGGGGCTACACCTTC.

The gene calls are TRBV20-1 and TRBJ2-1, with TRBD2 as a possible D gene (5 bases). V lost 3 bases and J lost 7, with 13 bases in between. Per the germline V gene, CDR1 is DFQATT and CDR2 is SNEGSKA (reference sequence). The length of the CDR3 is 13 residues. The CDR3 region has the DNA TGCAGTGCTAGTAGCCGCGAGGGTAATGAGCAGTTCTTC. It yields the protein CSASSREGNEQFF.

The V call is TRBV10-3, the J call TRBJ2-7, with 8 nucleotides matching TRBD1. The CDR3 is 14 residues long. J gave up 0 bases and V 5 bases, and 3 bases lay outside the gene matches. The germline CDR1 and CDR2 sequences are ENHRY and SYGVKD. The CDR3 DNA sequence: TGTGCCATCAGTAGGACAGGGCCCTCCTACGAGCAGTACTTC. Residues: CAISRTGPSYEQYF.

The V and J genes are TRBV28 and TRBJ1-2; D unclear. CDR1 MDHEN and CDR2 SYDVKM come from the germline V gene. The CDR3 sequence is 13 residues long. V was clipped by 6 bases and J by 3 bases, with 11 bases between them. The CDR3 nucleotides are TGTGCCAGCAGCCTGGCCAGTCACTATGGCTACACCTTC. Amino acid sequence: CASSLASHYGYTF.

This chain links TRBV7-9 with TRBJ2-5; the D call may be TRBD1 or TRBD2 (5 bases each). The V end lost 4 bases, the J end lost 1 base, and 10 bases lay between the germline ends. Germline CDR1 reads SEHNR; CDR2 reads FQNEAQ (reference sequence). This CDR3 spans 14 amino acids. CDR3 region: CASSSGTFQETQYF. DNA for the CDR3: TGTGCCAGCAGCTCCGGGACCTTCCAAGAGACCCAGTACTTC.

This chain's CDR3 is CATTRIYEQYF. CDR3 DNA: TGTGCCACCACCCGTATCTACGAGCAGTACTTC. The rearrangement uses TRBV12-3 or TRBV12-4 and TRBJ2-7, with D unresolved. The CDR3 contains 11 residues. V was trimmed by 10 bases and J by 3 bases, leaving 10 bases between them.

The V call is TRBV2, the J call TRBJ2-3, with TRBD1 matching over 11 bases. The trim removed 4 bases at V and 6 bases at J, leaving 9 bases unmatched. CDR3 size: 16 residues. CDR1 and CDR2 from the germline V gene are SNHLY and FYNNEI. CDR3 region: CASSVQGQGATDTQYF. DNA of the CDR3: TGTGCCAGCAGTGTTCAAGGACAGGGGGCAACGGATACGCAGTATTTT.

The chain is built from TRBV7-9 and TRBJ2-2, with 8 bases lining up with TRBD1. This CDR3 contains 15 residues. With V trimmed by 5 bases and J by 3 bases, 5 bases remained unmatched. Germline loops: CDR1 SEHNR, CDR2 FQNEAQ (reference sequence). DNA of the CDR3: TGTGCCAGCAGCACGGACAGGGTGCACACCGGGGAGCTGTTTTTT. This translates into CASSTDRVHTGELFF.

This chain joins TRBV6-1 and TRBJ2-7, with 10 bases fitting TRBD2. The length of the CDR3 is 15 residues. Unmatched junction bases numbered 5, after V lost 1 base and J lost 5 bases. Germline V gene lookup returns CDR1 MNHNS and CDR2 SASEGT. CDR3 amino acids: CASSEGSGRVHEQYF. The CDR3 bases are TGTGCCAGCAGTGAAGGAAGCGGGAGGGTTCACGAGCAGTACTTC.

The CDR3 here is CASSYPGQPQHF. CDR3 bases: TGTGCCAGCAGCTATCCCGGGCAGCCCCAGCATTTT. This chain uses TRBV5-6 with TRBJ1-5, with D unclear. V shed 3 bases and J shed 7 bases, with 8 bases lying between them. The CDR3 covers 12 residues. Germline CDR1 is SGHDT and CDR2 is YYEEEE.

The V call is TRBV19, the J call TRBJ1-6; unclear D gene. The CDR3 loop spans 13 amino acids. Germline lookup yields CDR1 LNHDA and CDR2 SQIVND (reference sequence). V was cut by 1 base and J by 6 bases, with 4 bases left in between. The CDR3 DNA reads as TGTGCCAGTAGTATAGGGCCTAATTCACCCCTCCACTTT. This translates into CASSIGPNSPLHF.

This rearrangement joins TRBV5-6 to TRBJ2-1, with D perhaps TRBD2 (6 bases). The CDR3 covers 12 residues. Germline assignment: CDR1 SGHDT and CDR2 YYEEEE. V lost 3 bases, J lost 8 bases, and 9 bases lay in between. This CDR3 is CASSSSGDEQFF. CDR3 coding DNA: TGTGCCAGCAGCTCTTCGGGGGATGAGCAGTTCTTC.

The chain couples TRBV19 to TRBJ2-6; 7 bases match TRBD1. Germline trimming cut 5 bases from V and 1 base from J; bases unmatched to any gene: 5. Germline V gene lookup returns CDR1 LNHDA and CDR2 SQIVND (reference sequence). The CDR3 has 16 residues. CDR3 region: CASSDRRGSGANVLTF. CDR3 coding DNA: TGTGCCAGTAGTGACCGCAGGGGGTCTGGGGCCAACGTCCTGACTTTC. Filled out from reference TRBV19 and TRBJ2-6, the complete variable domain reads DGGITQSPKYLFRKEGQNVTLSCEQNLNHDAMYWYRQDPGQGLRLIYYSQIVNDFQKGDIAEGYSVSREKKESFPLTVTSAQKNPTAFYLCASSDRRGSGANVLTFGAGSRLTVL.

The chain employs TRBV7-9 and TRBJ2-3; 10 positions agree with TRBD1. CDR1 SEHNR and CDR2 FQNEAQ come from the germline V gene (reference sequence). There are 16 residues in the CDR3. J was trimmed by 2 bases and V by 5 bases; bases with no gene match: 7. This chain's CDR3 is CASSQWTGGVTDTQYF. In nucleotides, the CDR3 is TGTGCCAGCAGCCAGTGGACAGGGGGGGTCACAGATACGCAGTATTTT.

The CDR3 nucleotides read TGCGCCAGCAGCCTCGACGGACAGGGTCCCTACGAGCAGTACTTC. Translation: CASSLDGQGPYEQYF. The chain employs TRBV5-1 and TRBJ2-7; 8 bases fit TRBD1. The junction had 8 bases not matched to a gene; V was cut back by 4 bases and J by 2 bases. The germline V gene has CDR1 SGHRS and CDR2 YFSETQ. The CDR3 sequence is 15 residues long.

The rearrangement joins TRBV4-2 to TRBJ2-7; D not certain. The CDR3 is 15 residues long. Between the trimmed V and J ends, which lost 0 bases and 0 bases, there was a span of 9 bases. Per the germline V gene, CDR1 is LGHNA and CDR2 is YNFKEQ. CDR3 nucleotide sequence: TGTGCCAGCAGCCAAGATCCGATGAGCTCCTACGAGCAGTACTTC. Protein: CASSQDPMSSYEQYF.

V usage is TRBV3-1 (or the pseudogene TRBV3-2) and J usage is TRBJ2-7; 7 bases map to TRBD1. Trimming took 0 bases from V and 4 from J; bases not matched to a gene: 9. The CDR3 extends over 16 amino acids. The V gene's germline CDR1 is LGHDT and CDR2 YNNKEL (reference sequence). CDR3 sequence: CASSQEGQRGLYEQYF. Written as DNA, the CDR3 is TGTGCCAGCAGCCAAGAGGGGCAAAGGGGGCTATACGAGCAGTACTTC.

The chain combines TRBV12-5 with TRBJ2-3; TRBD1 might be the D (6 bases). Germline loops: CDR1 LGHNT, CDR2 FRNRAP. V lost 9 bases, J lost 0 bases, and 10 bases lay in between. The CDR3 is made up of 13 amino acids. In DNA form, the CDR3 reads TGTGCTAGCGGACAGTTTAGCACAGATACGCAGTATTTT. It translates to CASGQFSTDTQYF.

This rearrangement joins TRBV4-2 to TRBJ1-1; D is ambiguous. This CDR3 comprises 14 residues. Trimming pared 0 bases from V and 1 base from J, leaving 6 bases between. Germline CDR1 LGHNA, CDR2 YNFKEQ. For the CDR3, the DNA is TGTGCCAGCAGCCAAGATATCGGGAACACTGAAGCTTTCTTT. The encoded protein is CASSQDIGNTEAFF.